This T cell receptor (beta chain) was found in a study of blood T cell repertoires in COVID-19. In the study overall: The samples span acute and convalescent COVID-19 from the United States, Italy and Spain. Sources were T cells, B-cell-depleted T cells, or PBMCs; the material itself was cDNA or gDNA.

The CDR3 covers 15 residues. The germline V gene has CDR1 LNHDA and CDR2 SQIVND (reference sequence). The trim removed 4 bases at V and 2 bases at J, leaving 7 bases unmatched. Repertoires were generated with immunoSEQ multiplex PCR, while TCRdb's copy carries only in-frame clones and drops some. This repertoire shows about 74,000 clones, around nine tenths found once; its top ten account for nearly 5%. This sequence was found in a woman aged 80 or older with acute or convalescent COVID-19. The chain employs TRBV19 and TRBJ1-1; 7 bases line up with TRBD1. Sequencing was done on a sample of peripheral blood. For the CDR3, the DNA is TGTGCCAGTAGTAGTGGACAGGTTTTCAACACTGAAGCTTTCTTT. Translating it yields CASSSGQVFNTEAFF.